Below are 18 T cell receptor beta chains sequenced from a single sample in a study of blood T cell repertoires in COVID-19. TCRdb keeps only in-frame clones here, not all; method: immunoSEQ multiplex PCR. Here the sample spans over 150,000 clones, roughly nine tenths being singletons. Source material: PBMCs or T cells enriched from blood (not recorded which). The receptors here all came from a woman between 25 and 40 years old who had recovered from COVID-19.

The genes are TRBV6-2 or TRBV6-3 and TRBJ1-2; D gene uncertain. The CDR3 length is 16 residues. The V end lost 0 bases, the J end lost 4 bases, and 15 bases lay between the germline ends. Germline V gene data show CDR1 as MNHEY and CDR2 as SVGEGT. CDR3 amino acids: CASSYSFRVGSYGYTF. DNA for the CDR3: TGTGCCAGCAGTTACTCGTTTAGGGTCGGGAGCTATGGCTACACCTTC.

The chain carries TRBV27 and TRBJ2-3; tentatively, D is TRBD1 (6 bases). Trimming left V 3 bases short and J 3 bases short, with 13 bases between. Germline-derived CDR1 and CDR2 are MNHEY and SMNVEV (reference sequence). CDR3 size: 15 residues. In nucleotides, the CDR3 is TGTGCCAGCAGTTTGTGGACAGCCGATACAGATACGCAGTATTTT. It encodes CASSLWTADTDTQYF.

This chain connects TRBV11-3 to TRBJ2-5; TRBD2 might be the D (6 bases). This CDR3 spans 15 amino acids. Germline V gene data show CDR1 as SGHNT and CDR2 as YENEEA. V was trimmed by 1 base and J by 5 bases, leaving 14 bases between them. This chain's CDR3 is CASSLAGEAGETQYF. Here the CDR3 DNA reads TGTGCCAGCAGCTTAGCGGGGGAGGCCGGGGAGACCCAGTACTTC.

The chain links TRBV9 to TRBJ1-1, with 7 bases aligning to TRBD1. The CDR3 has 13 residues. V gave up 8 bases and J gave up 4 bases; unmatched junction bases: 8. Germline V CDR1 and CDR2: SGDLS, YYNGEE. The CDR3 region has the DNA TGTGCCAGTCAACAGGGGCCCGGCACTGAAGCTTTCTTT. Translating gives CASQQGPGTEAFF.

The J gene is TRBJ2-5, the V gene TRBV5-6; 10 positions agree with TRBD2. Germline CDR1 SGHDT, CDR2 YYEEEE. The J segment lost 1 base and the V segment lost 4 bases, leaving 7 bases of the junction unmatched. This CDR3 comprises 16 residues. Here the CDR3 DNA reads TGTGCCAGCAGCCTACGGACTAGCGGTTCCCAAGAGACCCAGTACTTC. Its protein product is CASSLRTSGSQETQYF.

The gene calls are TRBV10-2 and TRBJ2-3, with D possibly being TRBD1 (5 bases). Germline V gene data show CDR1 as WSHSY and CDR2 as SAAADI. CDR3 length: 13 residues. V was cut by 6 bases and J by 4 bases, with 11 bases left in between. The CDR3 nucleotides read TGCGCCAGCAGGCTGGACATTTCAGATACGCAGTATTTT. Protein: CASRLDISDTQYF.

Only a few counts were recorded for this clone. V gene TRBV24-1 combines with J gene TRBJ2-5; D is perhaps TRBD2 (5 bases). The V and J ends lost 6 bases and 9 bases respectively, with 16 bases between them. Germline CDR1 KGHDR, CDR2 SFDVKD. This CDR3 is built from 13 residues. The CDR3, as DNA: TGTGCCACCAGTTTAACTGCAGCCGGGGCCCAGTACTTC. Translating gives CATSLTAAGAQYF.

The chain links TRBV12-3 or TRBV12-4 to TRBJ1-1; no reliable D call. The CDR3 is made up of 13 amino acids. V gave up 7 bases and J gave up 1 base, with 10 bases separating them. The CDR3 nucleotides read TGTGCCAGCACCCTGACGGGGAACACTGAAGCTTTCTTT. It encodes CASTLTGNTEAFF.

The CDR3 spells CASSLAATDTQYF. CDR3 sequence (DNA): TGTGCCAGCAGTCTAGCGGCCACAGATACGCAGTATTTT. V usage is TRBV7-9 and J usage is TRBJ2-3; TRBD2 matches at 7 bases. This CDR3 is built from 13 residues. J gave up 2 bases and V 6 bases, and 2 bases lay outside the gene matches. Germline CDR1 is SEHNR and CDR2 is FQNEAQ (reference sequence).

CDR3 nucleotide sequence: TGTGCCAGCAGTAGAGGGACAGGAGCAACTAATGAAAAACTGTTTTTT. Residues: CASSRGTGATNEKLFF. The chain combines TRBV6-2 or TRBV6-3 with TRBJ1-4; 8 nucleotides agree with TRBD1. Unmatched junction bases numbered 5, after V lost 5 bases and J lost 0 bases. The germline gives CDR1 MNHEY, CDR2 SVGEGT. The CDR3 has 16 amino acids.

This clone was seen only once. The chain links TRBV27 to TRBJ1-3; 9 bases agree with TRBD1. V dropped 6 bases and J dropped 3; count of bases not matched to a gene: 3. CDR3 size: 14 residues. Germline V CDR1 and CDR2: MNHEY, SMNVEV (reference sequence). CDR3 in amino acids: CASSLGQGGNTIYF. CDR3 DNA sequence: TGTGCCAGCAGCCTGGGACAGGGTGGAAACACCATATATTTT.

This clone was counted a single time. The rearrangement uses TRBV20-1 and TRBJ2-7; no reliable D call. Trimming shortened V by 3 bases and J by 1 base, and 7 bases separated the two germline ends. Germline-derived CDR1 and CDR2 are DFQATT and SNEGSKA (reference sequence). CDR3 length: 12 residues. As DNA, the CDR3 is TGCAGTGCTAGTCAACAGTCCTACGAGCAGTACTTC. Translating gives CSASQQSYEQYF.

The chain uses TRBV6-5 and TRBJ1-1; tentatively, D is TRBD1 (5 bases). The CDR3 is made up of 13 amino acids. Germline assignment: CDR1 MNHEY and CDR2 SVGAGI. Trimming cost V 6 bases and J 5 bases, with 13 bases left between them. CDR3 in DNA: TGTGCCAGCAGATACCAGGGAGGGACTGAAGCTTTCTTT. Amino acids: CASRYQGGTEAFF.

The chain uses TRBV6-1 and TRBJ1-2; maybe TRBD1 (6 bases). CDR3 length: 14 amino acids. The germline gives CDR1 MNHNS, CDR2 SASEGT. Deletions cut 3 bases from V and 5 bases from J, with 13 bases between. CDR3 sequence: CASSDAGGEYGYTF. In nucleotides, the CDR3 is TGTGCCAGCAGTGATGCGGGGGGCGAGTATGGCTACACCTTC.

The chain recombines TRBV5-1 with TRBJ2-7; 7 positions match TRBD2. CDR1 is SGHRS, CDR2 YFSETQ, per germline. V gave up 6 bases and J gave up 3 bases; unmatched junction bases: 6. The CDR3 length is 13 residues. The CDR3 region has the DNA TGCGCCAGCATGGGCGGGAGTTTCTACGAGCAGTACTTC. Translation: CASMGGSFYEQYF.

This chain's CDR3 is CSGWTDSYEQYF. The CDR3 coding sequence is TGCAGCGGGTGGACAGATTCCTACGAGCAGTACTTC. This chain connects TRBV29-1 to TRBJ2-7; TRBD1 might be the D (6 bases). V was trimmed by 7 bases and J by 1 base, leaving 11 bases between them. Germline assignment: CDR1 SQVTM and CDR2 ANQGSEA. The CDR3 consists of 12 residues.

This chain links TRBV7-2 with TRBJ2-1, with a tentative D call TRBD2 (6 bases). CDR1 and CDR2 (germline): SGHTA, FQGNSA. This CDR3 is built from 15 residues. The V end was cut by 3 bases, the J end by 3 bases, with 12 bases between. The CDR3 sequence is CASSFREVGYNEQFF. CDR3 bases: TGTGCCAGCAGCTTTAGGGAGGTCGGCTACAATGAGCAGTTCTTC.

The chain uses TRBV6-5 and TRBJ2-7; no reliable D call. The CDR3 contains 11 residues. Trimming shortened V by 9 bases and J by 6 bases, and 12 bases separated the two germline ends. The V gene's germline CDR1 is MNHEY and CDR2 SVGAGI. CDR3 DNA sequence: TGTGCCAGTGCCAGCGAAGGCGAGCAGTACTTC. This gives the protein CASASEGEQYF.